Below, 10 T cell receptor beta chains from the same sample are listed, as sequenced in a study of control samples from healthy donors and cancer patients. The assay was immunoSEQ multiplex PCR, and TCRdb's table has in-frame clones only and misses some. The sample comprises about 73,000 clones, roughly 90% of which are singletons, and under 20% rests with the top ten. The sequenced sample consisted of PBMCs. All receptors derive from a man aged 55 to 69 with lung cancer.

The CDR3 sequence: CASSPSDGGFGGANVLTF. The CDR3 nucleotides are TGTGCCAGCAGCCCCTCCGATGGAGGGTTCGGTGGGGCCAACGTCCTGACTTTC. The V and J genes are TRBV13 and TRBJ2-6; a possible D gene is TRBD2 (6 bases). Germline V gene sequence: CDR1 PRHDT, CDR2 FYEKMQ (reference sequence). Trimming stripped 5 bases from V and 3 bases from J, with 20 bases between. This CDR3 has 18 amino acids.

The genes are TRBV24-1 and TRBJ2-1; 8 bases fit TRBD2. The J segment lost 1 base and the V segment lost 5 bases, leaving 12 bases of the junction unmatched. Germline V gene sequence: CDR1 KGHDR, CDR2 SFDVKD. The CDR3 has 18 residues. CDR3 protein: CATSGIRERGKSYNEQFF. CDR3 nucleotides: TGTGCCACCAGTGGGATAAGAGAGCGGGGGAAATCCTACAATGAGCAGTTCTTC.

The chain links TRBV7-8 to TRBJ1-1; possible D gene TRBD1, 6 bases. Between the trimmed V and J ends, which lost 4 bases and 11 bases, there was a span of 20 bases. Germline V gene sequence: CDR1 SGHVS, CDR2 FQNEAQ. This CDR3 has 14 residues. CDR3 coding DNA: TGTGCCAGCAGCTCCGGTCCGGGGGCCCGACAGGCTTTCTTT. Translation gives CASSSGPGARQAFF.

This clone was observed a single time. The chain joins TRBV18 to TRBJ1-5; D not certain. This CDR3 is 14 amino acids long. The V gene's germline CDR1 is KGHSH and CDR2 LQKENI. Trimming took off 2 bases at V and 7 bases at J, with 12 bases between the two ends. For the CDR3, the DNA is TGTGCCAGCTCACCATACGGTGGAGGACAGCCCCAGCATTTT. It is translated as CASSPYGGGQPQHF. Supplemented by reference TRBV18 and TRBJ1-5, the full variable domain reads NAGVMQNPRHLVRRRGQEARLRCSPMKGHSHVYWYRQLPEEGLKFMVYLQKENIIDESGMPKERFSAEFPKEGPSILRIQQVVRGDSAAYFCASSPYGGGQPQHFGDGTRLSIL.

The chain recombines TRBV11-2 with TRBJ1-2; weak D call: TRBD1 (5 bases). V was cut by 2 bases and J by 8 bases, with 18 bases left in between. The CDR3 length is 15 residues. Germline CDR1 SGHAT, CDR2 FQNNGV. The CDR3 DNA reads as TGTGCCAGCAGCTTAACCCCGGGACCCGAGCGCGGCTACACCTTC. Translated, it gives CASSLTPGPERGYTF.

This chain uses TRBV4-1 with TRBJ2-1, with D maybe TRBD1 (6 bases). Trimming removed 2 bases at V and 10 bases at J, with 24 bases between. The germline V gene has CDR1 MGHRA and CDR2 YSYEKL. This CDR3 has 17 residues. The chain's CDR3 is CASSQTIGQRWGREQFF. CDR3 nucleotide sequence: TGCGCCAGCAGCCAAACTATTGGACAGAGGTGGGGGCGAGAGCAGTTCTTC.

The V and J genes are TRBV18 and TRBJ1-2; no reliable D call. V lost 6 bases and J lost 7, with 12 bases in between. CDR3 length: 12 amino acids. Per germline, CDR1 KGHSH and CDR2 LQKENI. CDR3: CASSPDRVGYTF. As DNA, the CDR3 is TGTGCCAGCTCGCCGGACCGGGTTGGCTACACCTTC.

The chain combines TRBV24-1 with TRBJ2-1; TRBD1 aligns across 8 bases. Germline V gives CDR1 KGHDR, CDR2 SFDVKD. CDR3 size: 15 residues. Losses at the gene ends were 4 bases for V and 8 bases for J; bases not matched to a gene: 9. The CDR3 sequence is CATSESAGGVDEQFF. CDR3 DNA sequence: TGTGCCACCAGTGAGTCCGCAGGGGGCGTGGATGAGCAGTTCTTC.

This clone occurred once. The chain employs TRBV7-2 and TRBJ2-5; D not certain. Germline CDR1 and CDR2: SGHTA and FQGNSA. CDR3 size: 13 residues. Trimming cost V 3 bases and J 0 bases, with 5 bases left between them. CDR3 region: CASSFYDQETQYF. In DNA form, the CDR3 reads TGTGCCAGCAGCTTCTACGACCAAGAGACCCAGTACTTC.

The chain combines TRBV6-5 with TRBJ2-7; 12 bases map to TRBD1. V was pared by 0 bases and J by 5 bases, with 2 bases of the junction left unmatched. Germline V lookup: CDR1 MNHEY, CDR2 SVGAGI. The CDR3 totals 15 residues. The CDR3 loop is CASSYSGTGGDEQYV. CDR3 DNA sequence: TGTGCCAGCAGTTACTCGGGGACAGGGGGCGACGAGCAGTACGTC.